This is a list of T cell receptor beta chains from one sample in a study of blood T cell repertoires in COVID-19. Sequenced by immunoSEQ multiplex PCR; TCRdb stores in-frame clones only, minus some. Of under 150,000 clones listed, roughly 80% were seen once; the top ten hold 7% to 10%. Material: peripheral blood. The receptors shown here come from a human donor with acute or convalescent COVID-19. The donor label of this sample is uncertain. CDR3s include the opening cysteine and the closing phenylalanine or tryptophan. D genes are given only for firm matches. Not every row has a clone size; where given, it reads once, few, many or a size class.

TRBD1 . 16 TRBJ1-5 TRBV19 CASSSRGRWGNQPQHF TGTGCCAGTAGTAGCAGGGGGCGCTGGGGCAATCAGCCCCAGCATTTT
. . 15 TRBJ1-2 TRBV5-8 CASSFPQREEYGYTF TGTGCCAGCAGCTTCCCGCAGAGGGAGGAGTATGGCTACACCTTC
. . 13 TRBJ2-2 TRBV15 CATSTGSTGELFF TGTGCCACCAGTACAGGGTCCACCGGGGAGCTGTTTTTT
. . 14 TRBJ1-4 TRBV6-6 CASSYWRGNEKLFF TGTGCCAGCAGTTACTGGAGGGGAAACGAAAAACTGTTTTTT
TRBD1 . 16 TRBJ2-2 TRBV6-5 CASSYGTGPNTGELFF TGTGCCAGCAGTTATGGGACAGGGCCGAACACCGGGGAGCTGTTTTTT
. . 13 TRBJ1-1 TRBV19 CASNPDRRTEAFF TGTGCCAGTAACCCCGACAGGAGGACTGAAGCTTTCTTT
TRBD2 . 14 TRBJ2-4 TRBV5-1 CASSLAGGRNIQYF TGCGCCAGCAGCTTGGCCGGGGGGAGAAACATTCAGTACTTC
TRBD2 . 16 TRBJ2-2 TRBV15 CATSREMGGKIGELFF TGTGCCACCAGCAGAGAAATGGGGGGGAAGATCGGGGAGCTGTTTTTT
TRBD1 few 15 TRBJ2-3 TRBV29-1 CSVQGQQASTDTQYF TGCAGCGTCCAGGGACAGCAAGCTAGCACAGATACGCAGTATTTT
. . 18 TRBJ1-6 TRBV15 CATSRVLQGKRHNSPLHF TGTGCCACCAGCCGTGTGTTACAGGGAAAAAGGCATAATTCACCCCTCCACTTT
TRBD1 . 16 TRBJ1-5 TRBV2 CASSDRGAKGRQPQHF TGTGCCAGCAGTGACAGGGGGGCTAAGGGACGCCAGCCCCAGCATTTT
TRBD2 . 15 TRBJ2-1 TRBV18 CASSPPMKGGDEQFF TGTGCCAGCTCACCACCGATGAAGGGAGGGGATGAGCAGTTCTTC
. few 16 TRBJ1-6 TRBV5-6 CASSRPAGNNNSPLHF TGTGCCAGCAGCCGCCCGGCGGGTAACAATAATTCACCCCTCCACTTT
. . 13 TRBJ1-2 TRBV11-3 CASSHTGYDGYTF TGTGCCAGCTCTCACACAGGGTATGATGGCTACACCTTC
TRBD1 once 15 TRBJ1-2 TRBV2 CASSEGTGPRYGYTF TGTGCCAGCAGTGAAGGGACAGGTCCCCGATATGGCTACACCTTC
. . 13 TRBJ1-1 TRBV19 CASTRRGNTEAFF TGTGCCAGTACTAGACGGGGGAACACTGAAGCTTTCTTT
. . 13 TRBJ1-2 TRBV12-3/TRBV12-4 CASSSILQGGYTF TGTGCCAGCAGTTCCATTCTACAGGGAGGCTACACCTTC
TRBD1 . 17 TRBJ2-1 TRBV6-1 CASSAQSRTGEEDEQFF TGTGCCAGCAGTGCACAGTCCCGGACAGGGGAAGAAGATGAGCAGTTCTTC
. . 16 TRBJ2-5 TRBV11-2 CASSSGTSRRGETQYF TGTGCCAGCAGCTCCGGGACATCCCGCCGAGGGGAGACCCAGTACTTC
. few 15 TRBJ1-6 TRBV18 CASSPGRLDNSPLHF TGTGCCAGCTCACCAGGAAGACTTGATAATTCACCCCTCCACTTT
TRBD1 . 14 TRBJ1-2 TRBV5-1 CASSQGQGAYGYTF TGCGCCAGCAGCCAAGGACAGGGGGCCTATGGCTACACCTTC
. once 13 TRBJ1-2 TRBV12-3/TRBV12-4 CASSVTGIGGYTF TGTGCCAGCAGCGTAACAGGGATCGGTGGCTACACCTTC
TRBD1 . 15 TRBJ2-1 TRBV6-5 CASSTSGQVRWEQFF TGTGCCAGCAGTACCTCCGGACAGGTGAGGTGGGAGCAGTTCTTC
TRBD1 . 14 TRBJ2-7 TRBV30 CAWSTGGVSREQYF TGTGCCTGGAGTACAGGGGGCGTTTCGAGAGAGCAGTACTTC
. . 14 TRBJ2-2 TRBV5-1 CASATGEIGGELFF TGCGCCAGCGCCACGGGGGAGATTGGCGGGGAGCTGTTTTTT
. few 14 TRBJ2-2 TRBV9 CASSVAGITGELFF TGTGCCAGCAGCGTAGCAGGGATCACCGGGGAGCTGTTTTTT
. . 15 TRBJ1-5 TRBV2 CASSERDNFNQPQHF TGTGCCAGCAGTGAAAGGGACAACTTCAATCAGCCCCAGCATTTT
. once 15 TRBJ2-1 TRBV9 CASSVTSGTYNEQFF TGTGCCAGCAGCGTTACCTCAGGGACCTACAATGAGCAGTTCTTC
TRBD1 . 13 TRBJ1-2 TRBV30 CAWFGQGNEGYTF TGTGCCTGGTTCGGACAGGGCAACGAGGGCTACACCTTC
TRBD1 once 14 TRBJ2-3 TRBV19 CASNRGYGADTQYF TGTGCCAGCAACAGGGGGTATGGCGCAGATACGCAGTATTTT
TRBD1 few 15 TRBJ1-1 TRBV10-3 CAISGQGAGSTEAFF TGTGCCATCAGTGGACAGGGGGCGGGTAGTACTGAAGCTTTCTTT
TRBD1 . 14 TRBJ2-5 TRBV19 CASTLTGWQETQYF TGTGCCAGTACCTTGACAGGGTGGCAAGAGACCCAGTACTTC
. . 13 TRBJ1-2 TRBV7-9 CASSLGRVQGYTF TGTGCCAGCAGCTTAGGCCGGGTCCAGGGCTACACCTTC
. . 14 TRBJ1-1 TRBV5-4 CASSPPAGNTEAFF TGTGCCAGCAGCCCGCCGGCGGGGAACACTGAAGCTTTCTTT
. . 15 TRBJ1-3 TRBV3-1/TRBV3-2 CASSQNRQTGNTIYF TGTGCCAGCAGCCAGAACAGGCAGACTGGAAACACCATATATTTT
TRBD1 . 14 TRBJ1-1 TRBV15 CATSRTGENTEAFF TGTGCCACCAGCAGGACAGGGGAAAACACTGAAGCTTTCTTT
. . 16 TRBJ1-5 TRBV4-1 CASSQGYVQVNQPQHF TGCGCCAGCAGCCAAGGCTATGTACAGGTAAATCAGCCCCAGCATTTT
. . 17 TRBJ2-3 TRBV24-1 CATSDLEAATSTDTQYF TGTGCCACCAGTGATTTGGAGGCAGCTACTAGCACAGATACGCAGTATTTT
TRBD1 once 17 TRBJ2-1 TRBV4-1 CASSPSLGAGGLNEQFF TGCGCCAGCAGCCCCTCCTTGGGGGCAGGGGGCCTCAATGAGCAGTTCTTC
. . 15 TRBJ1-5 TRBV19 CASSMVGGGFGPQHF TGTGCCAGTAGTATGGTGGGAGGGGGTTTTGGGCCCCAGCATTTT
TRBD1 . 16 TRBJ2-2 TRBV7-9 CASSSFTGEITGELFF TGTGCCAGCAGCTCTTTCACAGGGGAAATCACCGGGGAGCTGTTTTTT
TRBD1 . 14 TRBJ1-1 TRBV9 CASSATGGSTEAFF TGTGCCAGCAGCGCTACAGGGGGGAGCACTGAAGCTTTCTTT
. . 13 TRBJ1-2 TRBV27 CASSFWGDYGYTF TGTGCCAGCAGTTTCTGGGGCGACTATGGCTACACCTTC
TRBD2 . 14 TRBJ2-3 TRBV24-1 CATSDPGGADTQYF TGTGCCACCAGTGACCCCGGGGGGGCAGATACGCAGTATTTT
. . 16 TRBJ1-1 TRBV6-5 CASSYPGASGNTEAFF TGTGCCAGCAGTTATCCGGGAGCCTCCGGGAATACTGAAGCTTTCTTT
. . 16 TRBJ2-3 TRBV5-5 CASSPLLRGSTDTQYF TGTGCCAGCAGCCCATTGCTTAGGGGCAGCACAGATACGCAGTATTTT
TRBD1 . 15 TRBJ1-5 TRBV4-1 CASSFRDSPNQPQHF TGCGCCAGCAGCTTCCGGGACAGCCCAAATCAGCCCCAGCATTTT
TRBD1 . 15 TRBJ1-5 TRBV5-1 CASSPGQHSNQPQHF TGCGCCAGCAGCCCGGGACAGCATAGCAATCAGCCCCAGCATTTT
TRBD1 . 13 TRBJ2-1 TRBV9 CASRGQGPPEQFF TGTGCCAGTCGCGGACAGGGCCCACCCGAGCAGTTCTTC
TRBD2 . 16 TRBJ2-7 TRBV27 CASSHLAGGGSYEQYF TGTGCCAGCAGCCATCTAGCGGGGGGGGGCTCCTACGAGCAGTACTTC
TRBD1 few 15 TRBJ1-3 TRBV7-9 CASSPSAAGGNTIYF TGTGCCAGCTCTCCTTCGGCGGCAGGGGGTAACACCATATATTTT
. . 14 TRBJ1-1 TRBV11-2 CASSRAGGNTEAFF TGTGCCAGCAGCCGTGCGGGGGGGAACACTGAAGCTTTCTTT
. . 11 TRBJ2-3 TRBV20-1 CSAANWDTQYF TGCAGTGCAGCTAACTGGGATACGCAGTATTTT